The 14 T cell receptor beta chains given below trace back to one sample, sequenced in a study of T cells in Graves' hyperthyroidism and ophthalmopathy. Amplified TCR beta CDR3 regions derived from RNA transcripts. RT-PCR in the first round (using the HTBI primer set) targeted the TCR CDR3. One entry per CDR3 protein results from TCRdb running MiXCR on the multiplex PCR reads. The table shows around 540,000 distinct CDR3 sequences, with around 16% occurring only once. The specimen was blood. The source of these receptors is a woman under 40 with Graves' ophthalmopathy.

This clonotype appeared a few times. The gene calls are TRBV12-3 or TRBV12-4 and TRBJ2-3, with D perhaps given as TRBD1 or TRBD2 (5 bases each). V was cut by 6 bases and J by 4 bases, with 26 bases left in between. CDR3 length: 18 amino acids. The CDR3 loop reads CASRGRLGQLIDSDTQYF. Here the CDR3 DNA reads TGTGCCAGCAGGGGACGGCTCGGGCAGTTAATCGACTCAGATACGCAGTATTTT.

The J gene is TRBJ2-5, the V gene TRBV27; 8 bases map to TRBD1. The length of the CDR3 is 14 residues. Germline values: CDR1 MNHEY, CDR2 SMNVEV (reference sequence). V was clipped by 6 bases and J by 5 bases; unmatched bases: 8. The CDR3 sequence is CASRTGQGGETQYF. The CDR3 DNA reads as TGTGCCAGCAGGACCGGACAGGGAGGCGAGACCCAGTACTTC.

This clonotype occurred many times. The chain joins TRBV28 to TRBJ2-5; D uncertain. Deletions cut 4 bases from V and 2 bases from J, with 11 bases between. The CDR3 has 14 amino acids. From germline, CDR1 is MDHEN and CDR2 SYDVKM. The CDR3 protein is CASSWATPQETQYF. CDR3 nucleotides: TGTGCCAGCAGTTGGGCGACTCCTCAAGAGACCCAGTACTTC.

The chain carries TRBV20-1 and TRBJ2-1; no definite D call. Per the germline V gene, CDR1 is DFQATT and CDR2 is SNEGSKA (reference sequence). The V end lost 6 bases, the J end lost 2 bases, and 11 bases lay between the germline ends. The CDR3 is made up of 13 amino acids. For the CDR3, the DNA is TGCAGTGCCGCACGGGCCCCCTACAATGAGCAGTTCTTC. Translating gives CSAARAPYNEQFF.

In this sample, this clonotype turned up many times. The chain is built from TRBV7-3 and TRBJ2-5; 7 nucleotides align to TRBD2. The V and J ends lost 8 bases and 5 bases, in that order; junction bases with no gene match: 8. CDR1 SGHTA and CDR2 FQGTGA come from the germline V gene. The CDR3 runs 13 residues. The CDR3 protein is CASGRALGETQYF. The CDR3 coding sequence is TGTGCCAGCGGGAGGGCCTTGGGGGAGACCCAGTACTTC.

To note about this clonotype: This may be a read error, as it is one base from a much larger clone. No conserved phenylalanine or tryptophan ends this CDR3, so it is likely a read error. The V gene is TRBV12-3 or TRBV12-4, the J gene TRBJ2-1; D gene ambiguous. Between the trimmed V and J ends, which lost 1 base and 0 bases, there was a span of 7 bases. The length of the CDR3 is 15 residues. CDR3: CASSLDGLSYNEQFV. In DNA form, the CDR3 reads TGTGCCAGCAGTTTAGACGGGCTCTCCTACAATGAGCAGTTCGTC.

This clonotype was seen many times. The CDR3 region is CSLTFNRETEERQYF. CDR3 nucleotides: TGCAGCCTTACCTTTAACAGGGAGACCGAGGAGAGGCAGTACTTC. The chain uses TRBV20-1 and TRBJ2-7, with D perhaps matching TRBD1 (6 bases). Germline CDR1 is DFQATT and CDR2 is SNEGSKA (reference sequence). The CDR3 has 15 amino acids.

V and J are TRBV5-1 and TRBJ1-2; D is unresolved. This CDR3 has 13 amino acids. Per the germline V gene, CDR1 is SGHRS and CDR2 is YFSETQ. Trimming stripped 4 bases from V and 4 bases from J, with 11 bases between. The CDR3 here is CASSTGRLYGYTF. DNA for the CDR3: TGCGCCAGCAGCACTGGACGGCTCTATGGCTACACCTTC.

This clonotype was recorded many times. The chain joins TRBV28 to TRBJ2-1; 7 positions match TRBD1. Germline lookup yields CDR1 MDHEN and CDR2 SYDVKM. CDR3 length equals 16 residues. V lost 4 bases, J lost 0 bases, and 6 bases stayed unmatched. The CDR3 DNA reads TGTGCCAGCAGTTCACAGGGGAGTAGCTCCTACAATGAGCAGTTCTTC. It specifies CASSSQGSSSYNEQFF. The variable domain in full, completed from reference TRBV28 and TRBJ2-1, reads DVKVTQSSRYLVKRTGEKVFLECVQDMDHENMFWYRQDPGLGLRLIYFSYDVKMKEKGDIPEGYSVSREKKERFSLILESASTNQTSMYLCASSSQGSSSYNEQFFGPGTRLTVL.

This clonotype was seen a few times. V and J are TRBV11-3 and TRBJ1-2; D is perhaps TRBD1 (5 bases). V shed 6 bases and J shed 7 bases, with 12 bases lying between them. Germline V gene sequence: CDR1 SGHNT, CDR2 YENEEA. This CDR3 has 12 residues. This CDR3 is CASSDSGFGYTF. CDR3 nucleotides: TGTGCCAGCAGTGATTCAGGGTTTGGCTACACCTTC.

As concerns this clonotype: Being one base from a much bigger clone, this may be a read error. CDR3: CSAGEDSGETQYF. The CDR3 DNA follows: TGCAGTGCTGGAGAGGATAGCGGCGAGACCCAGTACTTC. The chain couples TRBV20-1 to TRBJ2-5; a weak D match, TRBD2 (6 bases). CDR1 and CDR2 (germline): DFQATT, SNEGSKA (reference sequence). The CDR3 is 13 residues long.

This clonotype was recorded many times. The chain joins TRBV6-2 or TRBV6-3 to TRBJ1-1; D is ambiguous. Looked up from germline, CDR1 is MNHEY and CDR2 is SVGEGT. V was shortened by 10 bases and J by 6 bases, with 15 bases between the two germline ends. The CDR3 has 12 amino acids. In nucleotides, the CDR3 is TGTGCCATCCAAAATCAGGCGGCTGAAGCTTTCTTT. This encodes CAIQNQAAEAFF.

In this sample, this clonotype turned up a few times. J is TRBJ1-5 and V is TRBV10-2, with D unclear. The germline gives CDR1 WSHSY, CDR2 SAAADI. The ends were cut back, 7 bases at V and 6 bases at J, with 16 bases in the middle. The CDR3 consists of 14 residues. CDR3 amino acids: CASTGPGLSQPQHF. DNA for the CDR3: TGCGCCAGCACGGGCCCTGGATTAAGTCAGCCCCAGCATTTT.

This clonotype was picked up a small number of times. This chain joins TRBV5-6 and TRBJ2-5, with no clear D. V lost 1 base and J 5 bases, leaving 12 bases between the germline ends. Germline loops: CDR1 SGHDT, CDR2 YYEEEE. The CDR3 has 14 residues. The CDR3 region is CASSLPSVGETQYF. The CDR3 DNA reads TGTGCCAGCAGCTTGCCCTCGGTCGGGGAGACCCAGTACTTC.